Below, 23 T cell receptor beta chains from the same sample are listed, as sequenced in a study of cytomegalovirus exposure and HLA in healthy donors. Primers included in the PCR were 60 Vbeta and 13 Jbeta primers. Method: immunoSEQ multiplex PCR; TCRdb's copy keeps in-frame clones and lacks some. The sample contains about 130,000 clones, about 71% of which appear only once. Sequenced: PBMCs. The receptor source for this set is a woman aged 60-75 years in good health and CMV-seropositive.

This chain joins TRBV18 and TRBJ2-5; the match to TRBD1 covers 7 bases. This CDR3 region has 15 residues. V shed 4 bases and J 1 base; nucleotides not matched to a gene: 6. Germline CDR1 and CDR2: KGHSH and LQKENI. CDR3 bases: TGTGCCAGCTCACGCCCGGGACAGATCCAAGAGACCCAGTACTTC. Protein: CASSRPGQIQETQYF.

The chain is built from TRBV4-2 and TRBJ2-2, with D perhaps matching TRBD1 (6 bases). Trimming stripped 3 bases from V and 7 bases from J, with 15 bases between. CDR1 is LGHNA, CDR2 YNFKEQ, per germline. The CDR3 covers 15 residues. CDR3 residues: CASSHSTGLGGELFF. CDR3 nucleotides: TGTGCCAGCAGCCATAGTACAGGGCTCGGCGGGGAGCTGTTTTTT.

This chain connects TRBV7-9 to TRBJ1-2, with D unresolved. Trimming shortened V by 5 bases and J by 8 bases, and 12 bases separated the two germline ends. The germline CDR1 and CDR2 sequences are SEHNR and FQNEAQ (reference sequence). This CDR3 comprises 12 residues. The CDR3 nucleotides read TGTGCCAGCAGCCCGCGTCCCGAGGGCTACACCTTC. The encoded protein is CASSPRPEGYTF.

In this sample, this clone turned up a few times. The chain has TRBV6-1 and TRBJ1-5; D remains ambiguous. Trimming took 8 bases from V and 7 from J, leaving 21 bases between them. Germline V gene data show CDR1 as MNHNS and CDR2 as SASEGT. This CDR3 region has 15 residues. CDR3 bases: TGTGCCAGCGTACTCGCCGGGATTGTGGTGCAGCCCCAGCATTTT. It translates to CASVLAGIVVQPQHF.

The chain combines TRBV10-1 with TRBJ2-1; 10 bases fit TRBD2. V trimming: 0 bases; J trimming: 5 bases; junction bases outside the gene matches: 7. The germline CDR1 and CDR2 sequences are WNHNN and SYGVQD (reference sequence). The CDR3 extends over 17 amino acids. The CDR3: CASSESPSGGVNNEQFF. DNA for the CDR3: TGCGCCAGCAGTGAGTCCCCTAGCGGGGGCGTAAACAATGAGCAGTTCTTC.

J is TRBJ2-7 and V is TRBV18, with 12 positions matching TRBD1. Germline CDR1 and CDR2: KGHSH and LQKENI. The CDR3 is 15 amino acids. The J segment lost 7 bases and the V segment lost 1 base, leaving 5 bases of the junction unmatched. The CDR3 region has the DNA TGTGCCAGCTCACCACGGGACAGGGGGCCAAGGGAGCAGTACTTC. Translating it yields CASSPRDRGPREQYF.

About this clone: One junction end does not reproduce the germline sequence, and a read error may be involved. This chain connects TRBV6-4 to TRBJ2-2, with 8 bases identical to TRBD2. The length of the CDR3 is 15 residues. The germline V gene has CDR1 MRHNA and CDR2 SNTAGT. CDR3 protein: CASSDLPGLVGEPFF. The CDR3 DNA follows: TGTGCCAGCAGTGACCTTCCGGGACTAGTGGGGGAGCCGTTTTTT.

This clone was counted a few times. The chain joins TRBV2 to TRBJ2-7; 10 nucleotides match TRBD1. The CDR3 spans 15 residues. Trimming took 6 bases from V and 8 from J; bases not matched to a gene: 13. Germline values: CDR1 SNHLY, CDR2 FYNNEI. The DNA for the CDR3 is TGTGCCAGCAGCGACCAGAGGACAGGGGGAACTCAGCAGTACTTC. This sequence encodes CASSDQRTGGTQQYF. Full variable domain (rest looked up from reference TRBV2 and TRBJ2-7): EPEVTQTPSHQVTQMGQEVILRCVPISNHLYFYWYRQILGQKVEFLVSFYNNEISEKSEIFDDQFSVERPDGSNFTLKIRSTKLEDSAMYFCASSDQRTGGTQQYFGPGTRLTVT.

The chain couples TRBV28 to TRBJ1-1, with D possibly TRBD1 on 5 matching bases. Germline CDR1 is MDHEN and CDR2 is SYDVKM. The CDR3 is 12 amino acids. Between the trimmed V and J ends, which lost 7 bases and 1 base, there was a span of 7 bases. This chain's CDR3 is CASMQGNTEAFF. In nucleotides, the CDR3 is TGTGCCAGCATGCAGGGGAACACTGAAGCTTTCTTT.

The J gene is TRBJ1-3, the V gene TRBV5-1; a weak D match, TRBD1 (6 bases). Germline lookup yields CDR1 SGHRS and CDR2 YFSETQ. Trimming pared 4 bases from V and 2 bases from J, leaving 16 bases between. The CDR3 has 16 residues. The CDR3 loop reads CASSRTPGVAGNTIYF. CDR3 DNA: TGCGCCAGCAGCCGGACCCCAGGGGTCGCTGGAAACACCATATATTTT.

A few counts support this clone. The CDR3, as DNA: TGTGCCAGTAGTATAGTGTGGCTTTCAAGCTCCTACGAGCAGTACTTC. This sequence encodes CASSIVWLSSSYEQYF. The gene calls are TRBV19 and TRBJ2-7; D unclear. Trimming removed 1 base from V and 0 bases from J, with 13 bases in between. The CDR3 length is 16 residues. Germline V gene lookup returns CDR1 LNHDA and CDR2 SQIVND (reference sequence).

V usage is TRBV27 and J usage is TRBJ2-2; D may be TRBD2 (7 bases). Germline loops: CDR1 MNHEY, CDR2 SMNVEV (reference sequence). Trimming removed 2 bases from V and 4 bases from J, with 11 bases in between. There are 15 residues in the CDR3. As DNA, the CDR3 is TGTGCCAGCAGTTTAACAAGGGGGGGCACCGGGGAGCTGTTTTTT. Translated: CASSLTRGGTGELFF.

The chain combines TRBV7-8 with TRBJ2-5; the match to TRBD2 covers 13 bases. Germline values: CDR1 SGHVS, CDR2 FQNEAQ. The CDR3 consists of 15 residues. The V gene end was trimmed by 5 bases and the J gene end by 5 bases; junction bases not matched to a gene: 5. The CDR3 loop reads CASSTSGGAVETQYF. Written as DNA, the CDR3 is TGTGCCAGCAGCACTAGCGGGGGGGCCGTGGAGACCCAGTACTTC.

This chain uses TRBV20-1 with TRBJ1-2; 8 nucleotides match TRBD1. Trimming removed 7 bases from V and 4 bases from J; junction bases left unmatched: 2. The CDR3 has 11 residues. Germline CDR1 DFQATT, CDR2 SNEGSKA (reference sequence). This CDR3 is CSGTGSYGYTF. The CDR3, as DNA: TGCAGTGGGACAGGGAGCTATGGCTACACCTTC.

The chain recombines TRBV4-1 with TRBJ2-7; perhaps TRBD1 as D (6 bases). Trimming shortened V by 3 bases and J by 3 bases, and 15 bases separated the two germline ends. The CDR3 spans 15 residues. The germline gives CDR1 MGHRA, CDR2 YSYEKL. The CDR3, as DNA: TGCGCCAGCAGCCACCCGACAGGAGGAGTCTACGAGCAGTACTTC. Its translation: CASSHPTGGVYEQYF.

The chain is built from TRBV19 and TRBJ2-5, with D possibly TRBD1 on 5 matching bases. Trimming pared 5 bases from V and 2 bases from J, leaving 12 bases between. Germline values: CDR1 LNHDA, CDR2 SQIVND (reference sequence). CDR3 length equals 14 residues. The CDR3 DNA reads TGTGCCAGTAGTCCATCGACAGTTCAAGAGACCCAGTACTTC. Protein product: CASSPSTVQETQYF.

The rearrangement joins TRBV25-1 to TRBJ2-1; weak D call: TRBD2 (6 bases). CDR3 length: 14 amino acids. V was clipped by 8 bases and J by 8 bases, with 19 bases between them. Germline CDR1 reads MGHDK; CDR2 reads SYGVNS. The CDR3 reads CASSEGRVSHEQFF. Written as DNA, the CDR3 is TGTGCCAGCTCGGAGGGGCGTGTTAGCCATGAGCAGTTCTTC.

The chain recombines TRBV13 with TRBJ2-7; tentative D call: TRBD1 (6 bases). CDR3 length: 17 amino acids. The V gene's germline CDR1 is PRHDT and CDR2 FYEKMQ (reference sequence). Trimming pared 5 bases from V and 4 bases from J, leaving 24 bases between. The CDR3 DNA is TGTGCCAGCAGCCCCCCGGGGACGACAGGCTTGGCGTACGAGCAGTACTTC. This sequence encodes CASSPPGTTGLAYEQYF.

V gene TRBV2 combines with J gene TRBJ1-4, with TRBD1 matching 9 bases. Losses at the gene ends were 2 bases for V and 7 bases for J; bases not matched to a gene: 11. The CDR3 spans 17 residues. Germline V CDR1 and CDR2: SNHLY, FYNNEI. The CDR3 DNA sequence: TGTGCCAGCAGTGAAAGAGGGGGACAGGGTGGGAGTGAAAAACTGTTTTTT. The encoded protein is CASSERGGQGGSEKLFF.

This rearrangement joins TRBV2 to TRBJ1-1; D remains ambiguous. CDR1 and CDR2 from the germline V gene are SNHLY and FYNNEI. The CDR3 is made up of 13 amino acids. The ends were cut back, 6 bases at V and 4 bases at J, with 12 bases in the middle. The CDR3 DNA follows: TGTGCCAGCAGGGATCGGGTGGCCACTGAAGCTTTCTTT. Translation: CASRDRVATEAFF.

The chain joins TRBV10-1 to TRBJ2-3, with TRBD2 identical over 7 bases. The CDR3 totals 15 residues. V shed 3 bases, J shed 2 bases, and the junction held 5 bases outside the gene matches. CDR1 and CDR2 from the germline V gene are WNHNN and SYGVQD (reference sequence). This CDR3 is CASSDSGLLTDTQYF. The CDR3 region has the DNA TGCGCCAGCAGTGATTCGGGACTACTCACAGATACGCAGTATTTT.

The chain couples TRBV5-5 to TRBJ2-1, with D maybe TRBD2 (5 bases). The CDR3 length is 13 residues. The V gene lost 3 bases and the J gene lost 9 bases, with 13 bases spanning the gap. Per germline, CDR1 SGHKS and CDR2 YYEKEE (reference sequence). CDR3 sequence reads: CASSSGELPEQFF. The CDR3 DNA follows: TGTGCCAGCAGCTCCGGGGAGTTACCTGAGCAGTTCTTC.

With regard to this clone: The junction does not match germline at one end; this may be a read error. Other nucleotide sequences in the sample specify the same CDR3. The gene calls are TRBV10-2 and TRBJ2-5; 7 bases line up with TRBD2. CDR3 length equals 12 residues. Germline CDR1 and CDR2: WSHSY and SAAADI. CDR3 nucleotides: TGCGCCAGTAGTGAGTCGGGGGGAGGCAAGTACTTC. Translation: CASSESGGGKYF.